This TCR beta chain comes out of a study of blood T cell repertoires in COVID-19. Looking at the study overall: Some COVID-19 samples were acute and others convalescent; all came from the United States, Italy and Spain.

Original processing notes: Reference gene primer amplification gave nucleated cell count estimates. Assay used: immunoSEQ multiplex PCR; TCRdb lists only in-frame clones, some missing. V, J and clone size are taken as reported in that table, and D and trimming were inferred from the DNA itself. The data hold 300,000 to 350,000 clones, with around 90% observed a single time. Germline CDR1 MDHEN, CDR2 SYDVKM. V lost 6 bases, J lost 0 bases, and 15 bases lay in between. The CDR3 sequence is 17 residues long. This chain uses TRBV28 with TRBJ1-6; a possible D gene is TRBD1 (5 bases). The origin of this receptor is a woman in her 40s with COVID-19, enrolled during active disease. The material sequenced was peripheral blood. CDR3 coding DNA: TGTGCCAGCAGCTACGGGGGGGTGAGCTCCTATAATTCACCCCTCCACTTT. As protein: CASSYGGVSSYNSPLHF.